The entry that follows covers one T cell receptor beta chain sequence. CDR3 length: 16 amino acids. From germline, CDR1 is MNHEY and CDR2 SVGAGI. Trimming took off 0 bases at V and 4 bases at J, with 12 bases between the two ends. Libraries were prepared by immunoSEQ multiplex PCR; TCRdb keeps only in-frame clonotypes and omits some of them. The sample includes about 160,000 clones, roughly 90% of them seen just once. The data stem from a study of blood T cell repertoires in COVID-19. The chain has TRBV6-5 and TRBJ2-2; D gene unclear. This clonotype was obtained from a man between 60 and 75 years old with acute or convalescent COVID-19. The specimen was peripheral blood. CDR3 sequence (DNA): TGTGCCAGCAGTTACTCGATTCACCTACTCACCGGGGAGCTGTTTTTT. Its translation is CASSYSIHLLTGELFF.